This TCR beta chain is drawn from a study of T-cell memory formation after mild COVID-19 (dated by TCRdb to the early 2020s). At the level of the whole study: TCR sequence clusters from the two donors were found to be largely donor specific. In two donors, T-cell clones that expanded and contracted after mild COVID-19 were followed by sequencing TCRalpha and TCRbeta repertoires longitudinally. Two young, previously healthy adult volunteers, one female and one male, were included in the cohort. The research as a whole found: The second-wave clones that peaked on day 37 were not confirmed to be SARS-CoV-2 specific. Only two mild cases were covered in the study, and larger cohorts including severe cases with pre-infection samples were considered necessary. Contracting CD4+ clones were located mainly in the CM and EM memory subsets, whereas CD8+ clones were found to be enriched in EMRA. Some responding clones were detected in pre-infection memory, which suggested that pre-existing cross-reactive memory T cells had joined the SARS-CoV-2 response. Clones contracting from day 15 to 85 had balanced CD4/CD8 phenotypes, while a second wave expanding from day 15 to 37 was biased towards CD4+.

The sample was run on an Illumina NovaSeq 6000. TCRalpha and TCRbeta cDNA libraries were constructed by 5'RACE with constant-segment primers, with sample barcodes and unique molecular identifiers being introduced. RNA was extracted from every sample with Trizol reagent. The libraries were amplified in two PCR steps, and the second step added a second sample barcode and Illumina TruSeq adapters. Libraries were sequenced on an Illumina NovaSeq with 2 x 150 bp paired-end reads. In the original analysis: Reads were demultiplexed and collapsed into UMI-guided consensus sequences with migec v1.2.7. Using mixcr v2.1.11, UMI consensuses were aligned to TRA and TRB V and J templates and then assembled into clonotypes. A clonotype was counted as expanded or contracted only when both edgeR and NoisET called the clonotype significant, with the noise models trained on biological replicates. For edgeR calls, the thresholds were a false discovery rate-adjusted p below 0.01 and a log2 fold-change of 1. As an exploratory analysis of dynamics, PCA with hierarchical clustering was applied to max-normalized trajectories of the 1000 most abundant clonotypes. Each responding clone was given a CD4 or CD8 phenotype based on the CD4+ and CD8+ repertoires, which had been sequenced separately. TCRdb itself trimmed the public reads at Q25 with fastp, ran MiXCR and retained productive beta chains. Identical CDR3 protein sequences are pooled into one entry, listed with their most common genes and DNA. The V and J calls reflect TCRdb's pipeline rather than the authors' work. In this sample the table shows 150,000 to 200,000 distinct CDR3 sequences, more than 12% of which occur a single time. The ten largest make up around 14% of the sample.

V is shortened by 4 bases, J by 3 bases, and the region joining them spans 13 bases. The germline V gene (reference sequence) provides CDR1 DFQATT and CDR2 SNEGSKA. From its cysteine to its phenylalanine, the CDR3 spans 14 amino acids. Solely the CDR3 DNA is kept, with 42 bases framed from the first base. This clonotype was recorded a few times. Its specific antigen is unknown. No per-base quality is available; no much larger clone lies one base away. Ficoll-Paque density gradient centrifugation was used to isolate PBMCs. Recombination linked TRBV20-1 to TRBJ2-1; the D gene is perhaps TRBD1 or TRBD2, as each covers 5 bases. The receptor was derived from an adult woman who had mild COVID-19 (a few samples of this study predate the infection). The sample titles of this study are shuffled in the database, so cell type and time point are left out; the donor was told from shared clones. The sequenced sample consisted of PBMCs or a T cell subset sorted from them (not recorded which). The CDR3 loop reads CSATGTTYYNEQFF. DNA sequence: TGCAGTGCTACCGGGACCACTTACTACAATGAGCAGTTCTTC.